The 27 T cell receptor beta chains in this list originate from one sample, sequenced in a study of T cell responses to AZD1222 COVID-19 vaccine (dated by TCRdb to the early 2020s). The sample's time point, from its label and the paper: baseline before first vaccination. Library generation was performed with the immunoSEQ multiplex PCR assay. TCRdb carries this immuneACCESS record with in-frame sequences only. Its versions omit some clonotypes, under half of them owing to an unresolved V gene in the studies checked, with the rest unexplained. The sample table lists tens of thousands of clones, about 88% of them with a count of one. The top ten clones comprise 13% of the sample. The source was peripheral blood, collected on day 0 of AZD1222 vaccination. The receptors derive from an adult in good health.

The chain combines TRBV5-4 with TRBJ1-4, with a weak D call TRBD1 (5 bases). V lost 4 bases and J lost 4, with 11 bases in between. Germline CDR1 and CDR2: SGHNT and YYREEE (reference sequence). The CDR3 extends over 14 amino acids. CDR3 residues: CASSPGGNNEKLFF. CDR3 DNA sequence: TGTGCCAGCAGCCCGGGGGGGAATAATGAAAAACTGTTTTTT.

The CDR3 DNA reads as TGTGCCAGCAGCCCACAGGCAAACTATGGCTACACCTTC. It specifies CASSPQANYGYTF. V is TRBV9 and J is TRBJ1-2; D is possibly TRBD1 (5 bases). The germline CDR1 and CDR2 sequences are SGDLS and YYNGEE. The length of the CDR3 is 13 residues. V lost 4 bases to trimming and J lost 2 bases, with 9 bases between them.

This clone was detected only once. The chain couples TRBV3-1 (or the pseudogene TRBV3-2) to TRBJ2-1; no clear D gene. Germline CDR1 is LGHDT and CDR2 is YNNKEL (reference sequence). V lost 0 bases, J lost 5 bases, and 11 bases lay in between. This CDR3 spans 15 amino acids. CDR3 DNA sequence: TGTGCCAGCAGCCAAGAAGTTCCGCTAAACAATGAGCAGTTCTTC. Protein: CASSQEVPLNNEQFF.

The V call is TRBV2, the J call TRBJ2-1; 7 nucleotides align to TRBD2. The ends lost 6 bases at V and 8 bases at J; junction bases unmatched: 13. CDR1 SNHLY and CDR2 FYNNEI come from the germline V gene. This CDR3 comprises 15 residues. The CDR3 here is CASRRQLASGYEQFF. DNA for the CDR3: TGTGCCAGCAGACGACAATTGGCTAGCGGCTATGAGCAGTTCTTC. Supplemented by reference TRBV2 and TRBJ2-1, the full variable domain reads EPEVTQTPSHQVTQMGQEVILRCVPISNHLYFYWYRQILGQKVEFLVSFYNNEISEKSEIFDDQFSVERPDGSNFTLKIRSTKLEDSAMYFCASRRQLASGYEQFFGPGTRLTVL.

The gene calls are TRBV7-8 and TRBJ1-3; D is unresolved. This CDR3 is built from 13 residues. Looked up from germline, CDR1 is SGHVS and CDR2 is FQNEAQ. The germline V and J ends were trimmed by 7 bases and 4 bases, with 11 bases remaining between them. The CDR3 nucleotides are TGTGCCAGCACCACGGGCCGAGGAAACACCATATATTTT. Protein: CASTTGRGNTIYF.

The chain is built from TRBV7-9 and TRBJ2-3; 12 bases are a match to TRBD2. This CDR3 is built from 16 residues. CDR1 and CDR2 from the germline V gene are SEHNR and FQNEAQ (reference sequence). V dropped 5 bases and J dropped 3; count of bases not matched to a gene: 6. As DNA, the CDR3 is TGTGCCAGCAGCCCCCTGACTAGCGGGGGTACAGATACGCAGTATTTT. This codes for CASSPLTSGGTDTQYF. The variable domain in full, with the rest retrieved from reference TRBV7-9 and TRBJ2-3, is DTGVSQNPRHKITKRGQNVTFRCDPISEHNRLYWYRQTLGQGPEFLTYFQNEAQLEKSRLLSDRFSAERPKGSFSTLEIQRTEQGDSAMYLCASSPLTSGGTDTQYFGPGTRLTVL.

The genes are TRBV3-1 (or the pseudogene TRBV3-2) and TRBJ2-2; 7 bases agree with TRBD1. The CDR3 length is 15 residues. V lost 10 bases and J lost 7; bases outside the gene matches: 15. Germline V gene sequence: CDR1 LGHDT, CDR2 YNNKEL (reference sequence). Here the CDR3 reads CATTPGQPNLGELFF. The DNA of the CDR3 is TGTGCCACAACTCCGGGACAGCCAAACCTCGGGGAGCTGTTTTTT.

V is TRBV4-3 and J is TRBJ1-1; D gene uncertain. CDR1 and CDR2 (germline): LGHNA, YSLEER. V was pared by 4 bases and J by 7 bases, with 16 bases between. CDR3 length: 14 amino acids. Here the CDR3 reads CASSPTTRWGEAFF. CDR3 sequence (DNA): TGCGCCAGCAGCCCCACTACCCGGTGGGGTGAAGCTTTCTTT.

In its sample, this clone was seen once. The chain couples TRBV6-5 to TRBJ1-5; no firm D call. The germline V gene encodes CDR1 MNHEY and CDR2 SVGAGI. Trimming shortened V by 0 bases and J by 9 bases, and 9 bases separated the two germline ends. This CDR3 has 13 amino acids. The CDR3 here is CASSYSSIGPQHF. CDR3 DNA: TGTGCCAGCAGTTACTCTTCAATCGGGCCCCAGCATTTT.

In this sample, this clone turned up a few times. V usage is TRBV19 and J usage is TRBJ2-7; D gene unclear. The ends were cut back, 5 bases at V and 1 base at J, with 9 bases in the middle. CDR1 LNHDA and CDR2 SQIVND come from the germline V gene (reference sequence). The CDR3 extends over 13 amino acids. The CDR3 nucleotides are TGTGCCAGTAGTCCCGGGCCTTCCTACGAGCAGTACTTC. This encodes CASSPGPSYEQYF.

This chain uses TRBV6-5 with TRBJ1-4; D is possibly TRBD1 (6 bases). Trimming removed 0 bases from V and 4 bases from J, with 9 bases in between. The germline V gene encodes CDR1 MNHEY and CDR2 SVGAGI. This CDR3 spans 15 amino acids. The CDR3 DNA is TGTGCCAGCAGTTACTCGGCAGGGGTTAATGAAAAACTGTTTTTT. It yields the protein CASSYSAGVNEKLFF.

The chain carries TRBV24-1 and TRBJ2-1; TRBD2 matches 8 bases. Unmatched junction bases numbered 5, after V lost 1 base and J lost 7 bases. The germline gives CDR1 KGHDR, CDR2 SFDVKD. This CDR3 is 15 amino acids long. CDR3 in DNA: TGTGCCACCAGTGATTTCGGGACTAGTTTTAATGAGCAGTTCTTC. Encoded protein: CATSDFGTSFNEQFF.

The chain carries TRBV14 and TRBJ2-2; D is unresolved. CDR1 is SGHDN and CDR2 is FVKESK in the germline V gene. V lost 2 bases and J lost 0, with 1 base in between. CDR3 length equals 13 residues. The DNA of the CDR3 is TGTGCCAGCAGCCAAACGAACACCGGGGAGCTGTTTTTT. It translates to CASSQTNTGELFF.

The rearrangement uses TRBV13 and TRBJ2-7; the D gene is possibly TRBD2 (6 bases). V was clipped by 3 bases and J by 2 bases, with 11 bases between them. Germline V gene lookup returns CDR1 PRHDT and CDR2 FYEKMQ (reference sequence). This CDR3 has 14 residues. Here the CDR3 DNA reads TGTGCCAGCAGCTTCGCCGGAGGGACCTACGAGCAGTACTTC. Translation gives CASSFAGGTYEQYF.

The gene calls are TRBV4-1 and TRBJ1-1, with 11 bases aligning to TRBD1. CDR3 length: 15 amino acids. Germline loops: CDR1 MGHRA, CDR2 YSYEKL. Trimming at V came to 4 bases and at J to 1 base, leaving 2 bases not matched to a gene. This CDR3 reads CASSPGQGANTEAFF. In DNA form, the CDR3 reads TGCGCCAGCAGCCCTGGACAGGGGGCGAACACTGAAGCTTTCTTT.

The chain links TRBV7-8 to TRBJ2-7, with TRBD1 matching 7 bases. CDR1 is SGHVS, CDR2 FQNEAQ, per germline. There are 14 residues in the CDR3. V lost 4 bases and J lost 4; bases outside the gene matches: 7. DNA of the CDR3: TGTGCCAGCAGCTATGCCGGGACAGAGTACGAGCAGTACTTC. The encoded protein is CASSYAGTEYEQYF.

The chain joins TRBV14 to TRBJ2-1; 8 nucleotides match TRBD1. J lost 0 bases, V lost 1 base, and 8 bases had no gene match. This CDR3 spans 18 amino acids. Per the germline V gene, CDR1 is SGHDN and CDR2 is FVKESK. The CDR3 here is CASSQGTPDRGSYNEQFF. The CDR3 DNA follows: TGTGCCAGCAGCCAAGGGACTCCCGACAGGGGCTCCTACAATGAGCAGTTCTTC.

The genes are TRBV2 and TRBJ2-1; 9 positions match TRBD2. Germline V gene data show CDR1 as SNHLY and CDR2 as FYNNEI. This CDR3 region has 16 residues. V was pared by 0 bases and J by 2 bases, with 2 bases of the junction left unmatched. The CDR3 spells CASSEARGGPYNEQFF. The CDR3 DNA reads as TGTGCCAGCAGTGAAGCGCGGGGGGGCCCCTACAATGAGCAGTTCTTC.

A single count supports this clone. The rearrangement joins TRBV6-5 to TRBJ1-1; 9 positions agree with TRBD1. V lost 6 bases, J lost 3 bases, and 2 bases stayed unmatched. CDR3 length: 13 amino acids. Germline lookup yields CDR1 MNHEY and CDR2 SVGAGI. The DNA for the CDR3 is TGTGCCAGCAGCTGGACAGGGGACACTGAAGCTTTCTTT. Translated, it gives CASSWTGDTEAFF.

The CDR3: CASSAGGTDTQYF. CDR3 DNA sequence: TGTGCCAGCAGCGCCGGCGGGACAGATACGCAGTATTTT. The chain links TRBV4-2 to TRBJ2-3; the D gene is possibly TRBD2 (5 bases). Germline V gives CDR1 LGHNA, CDR2 YNFKEQ. CDR3 length equals 13 residues. Trimming left V 5 bases short and J 3 bases short, with 9 bases between.

The chain links TRBV6-4 to TRBJ1-2; D is perhaps TRBD1 (6 bases). Trimming removed 3 bases at V and 4 bases at J, with 9 bases between. CDR1 and CDR2 from the germline V gene are MRHNA and SNTAGT. The CDR3 length is 13 residues. CDR3 region: CASSERGGYGYTF. CDR3 sequence (DNA): TGTGCCAGCAGTGAAAGGGGGGGCTATGGCTACACCTTC.

V is TRBV19 and J is TRBJ1-5; 12 positions match TRBD1. The CDR3 sequence is 17 residues long. Unmatched junction bases numbered 11, after V lost 5 bases and J lost 6 bases. Looked up from germline, CDR1 is LNHDA and CDR2 is SQIVND (reference sequence). The CDR3 DNA is TGTGCCAGTAGTTTTAGGCTGGGACAGGGGGCCTCTCAGCCCCAGCATTTT. It specifies CASSFRLGQGASQPQHF. The variable domain in full, completed from reference TRBV19 and TRBJ1-5, reads DGGITQSPKYLFRKEGQNVTLSCEQNLNHDAMYWYRQDPGQGLRLIYYSQIVNDFQKGDIAEGYSVSREKKESFPLTVTSAQKNPTAFYLCASSFRLGQGASQPQHFGDGTRLSIL.

The J gene is TRBJ2-5, the V gene TRBV3-1 (or the pseudogene TRBV3-2); D not certain. Trimming took 0 bases from V and 5 from J, leaving 10 bases between them. From germline, CDR1 is LGHDT and CDR2 YNNKEL (reference sequence). This CDR3 region has 14 residues. CDR3 nucleotides: TGTGCCAGCAGCCAAGATAGGTCGCGGGAGACCCAGTACTTC. Translating gives CASSQDRSRETQYF.

As for this clone: Other nucleotide sequences in the sample specify the same CDR3. The chain joins TRBV19 to TRBJ2-5; D is unresolved. V dropped 5 bases and J dropped 5 bases, with 6 bases sitting between them. Per the germline V gene, CDR1 is LNHDA and CDR2 is SQIVND (reference sequence). CDR3 size: 11 residues. In DNA, the CDR3 is TGTGCCAGTAGTTTGGGGGAGACCCAGTACTTC. It yields the protein CASSLGETQYF.

The CDR3 sequence is CASSLGLAGSYEQYF. CDR3 nucleotide sequence: TGTGCCAGCAGCTTGGGTCTAGCGGGATCCTACGAGCAGTACTTC. This rearrangement joins TRBV5-6 to TRBJ2-7; 9 bases line up with TRBD2. Germline V gene lookup returns CDR1 SGHDT and CDR2 YYEEEE. V dropped 0 bases and J dropped 1; count of bases not matched to a gene: 2. This CDR3 comprises 15 residues.

This rearrangement joins TRBV9 to TRBJ1-6, with a possible D match to TRBD1 (6 bases). The CDR3 extends over 15 amino acids. The V end was cut by 5 bases, the J end by 0 bases, with 9 bases between. Looked up from germline, CDR1 is SGDLS and CDR2 is YYNGEE. The CDR3: CASREDSSYNSPLHF. CDR3 nucleotide sequence: TGTGCCAGCAGGGAGGACAGCTCCTATAATTCACCCCTCCACTTT.

The chain couples TRBV18 to TRBJ1-2, with 8 bases that match TRBD1. CDR1 KGHSH and CDR2 LQKENI come from the germline V gene. V shed 3 bases and J 7 bases; nucleotides not matched to a gene: 7. The length of the CDR3 is 14 residues. The CDR3 here is CASSPLQGVFGYTF. CDR3 bases: TGTGCCAGCTCACCCCTACAGGGGGTTTTTGGCTACACCTTC.